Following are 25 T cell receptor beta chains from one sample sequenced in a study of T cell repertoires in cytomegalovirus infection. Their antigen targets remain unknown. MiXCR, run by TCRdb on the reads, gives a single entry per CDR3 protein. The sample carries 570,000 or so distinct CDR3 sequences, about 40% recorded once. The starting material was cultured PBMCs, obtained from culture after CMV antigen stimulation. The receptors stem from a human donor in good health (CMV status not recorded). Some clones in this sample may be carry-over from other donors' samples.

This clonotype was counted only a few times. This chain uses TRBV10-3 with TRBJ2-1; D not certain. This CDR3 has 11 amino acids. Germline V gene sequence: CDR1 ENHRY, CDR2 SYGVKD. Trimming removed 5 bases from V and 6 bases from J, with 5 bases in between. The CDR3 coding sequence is TGTGCCATCAGTCCCCCCAATGAGCAGTTCTTC. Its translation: CAISPPNEQFF.

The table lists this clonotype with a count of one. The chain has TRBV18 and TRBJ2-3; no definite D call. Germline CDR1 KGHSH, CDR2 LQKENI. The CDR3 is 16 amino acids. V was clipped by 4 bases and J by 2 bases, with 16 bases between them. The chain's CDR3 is CASSLFRADPTDTQYF. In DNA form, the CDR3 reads TGTGCCAGCTCACTTTTCCGGGCAGACCCCACAGATACGCAGTATTTT.

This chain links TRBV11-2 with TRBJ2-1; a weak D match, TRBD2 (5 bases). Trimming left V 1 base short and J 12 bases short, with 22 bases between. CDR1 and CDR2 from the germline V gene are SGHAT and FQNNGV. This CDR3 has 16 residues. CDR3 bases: TGTGCCAGCAGCTTAGTGTCGGCAGCGGACCCCAGTAGGCAGTTCTTC. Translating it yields CASSLVSAADPSRQFF.

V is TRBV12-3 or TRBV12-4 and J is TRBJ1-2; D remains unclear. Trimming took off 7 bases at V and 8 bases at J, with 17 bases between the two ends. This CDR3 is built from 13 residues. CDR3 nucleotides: TGTGCCAGCACCTTAGGCGTCTCCAGGGGCTACACCTTC. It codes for CASTLGVSRGYTF.

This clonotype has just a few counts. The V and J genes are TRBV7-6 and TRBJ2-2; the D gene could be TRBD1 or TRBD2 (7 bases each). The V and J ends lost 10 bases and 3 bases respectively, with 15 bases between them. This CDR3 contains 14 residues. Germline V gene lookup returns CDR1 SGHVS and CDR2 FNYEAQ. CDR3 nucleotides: TGTGCCACTAGGGGGGGGACAGACACCGGGGAGCTGTTTTTT. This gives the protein CATRGGTDTGELFF.

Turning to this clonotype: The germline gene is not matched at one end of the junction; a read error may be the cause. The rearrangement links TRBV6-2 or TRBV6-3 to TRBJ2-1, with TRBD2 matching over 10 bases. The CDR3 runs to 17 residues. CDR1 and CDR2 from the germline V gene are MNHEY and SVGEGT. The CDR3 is CVSSYWTGTSAGNEQFF. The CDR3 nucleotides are TGTGTCAGCAGTTACTGGACAGGGACTAGCGCGGGCAATGAGCAGTTCTTC.

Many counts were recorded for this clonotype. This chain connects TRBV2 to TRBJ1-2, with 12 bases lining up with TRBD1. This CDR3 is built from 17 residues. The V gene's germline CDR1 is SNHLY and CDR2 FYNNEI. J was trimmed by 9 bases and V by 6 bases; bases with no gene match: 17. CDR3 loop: CASSYHHQGQGAERYTF. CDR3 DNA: TGTGCCAGCAGCTACCACCACCAGGGACAGGGGGCCGAGCGCTACACCTTC. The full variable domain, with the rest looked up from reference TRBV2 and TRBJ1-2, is EPEVTQTPSHQVTQMGQEVILRCVPISNHLYFYWYRQILGQKVEFLVSFYNNEISEKSEIFDDQFSVERPDGSNFTLKIRSTKLEDSAMYFCASSYHHQGQGAERYTFGSGTRLTVV.

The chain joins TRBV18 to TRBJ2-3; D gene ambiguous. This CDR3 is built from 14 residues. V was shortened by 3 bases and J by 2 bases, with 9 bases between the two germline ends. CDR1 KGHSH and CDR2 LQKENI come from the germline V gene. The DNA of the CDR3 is TGTGCCAGCTCACCGAAGTCCCACACAGATACGCAGTATTTT. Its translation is CASSPKSHTDTQYF.

The CDR3 spells CAISGTANTEAFF. The CDR3 DNA reads as TGTGCCATCAGTGGGACAGCGAACACTGAAGCTTTCTTT. This sequence joins TRBV10-3 and TRBJ1-1; D might be TRBD1 (6 bases). The V gene's germline CDR1 is ENHRY and CDR2 SYGVKD. The V gene lost 4 bases and the J gene lost 1 base, with 7 bases spanning the gap. There are 13 residues in the CDR3.

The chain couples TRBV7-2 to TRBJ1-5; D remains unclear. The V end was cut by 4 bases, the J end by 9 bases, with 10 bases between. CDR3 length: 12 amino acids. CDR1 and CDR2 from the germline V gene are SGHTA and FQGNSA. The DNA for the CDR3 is TGTGCCAGCAGCTCCAATCTGGGGCCCCAGCATTTT. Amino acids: CASSSNLGPQHF.

In DNA form, the CDR3 reads TGTGCCATCACGAGGACTAGCGGGAGTTCCTACGAGCAGTACTTC. Translation gives CAITRTSGSSYEQYF. The chain links TRBV10-3 to TRBJ2-7, with 13 positions matching TRBD2. J was trimmed by 1 base and V by 7 bases; bases with no gene match: 4. CDR3 length: 15 residues. CDR1 and CDR2 from the germline V gene are ENHRY and SYGVKD.

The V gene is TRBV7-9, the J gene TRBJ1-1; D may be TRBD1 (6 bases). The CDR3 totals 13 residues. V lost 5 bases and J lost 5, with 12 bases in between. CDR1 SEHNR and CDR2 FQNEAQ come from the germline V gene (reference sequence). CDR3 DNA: TGTGCCAGCAGCCACAGGGAAGGTACTGAAGCTTTCTTT. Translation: CASSHREGTEAFF. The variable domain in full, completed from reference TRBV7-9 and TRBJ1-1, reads DTGVSQNPRHKITKRGQNVTFRCDPISEHNRLYWYRQTLGQGPEFLTYFQNEAQLEKSRLLSDRFSAERPKGSFSTLEIQRTEQGDSAMYLCASSHREGTEAFFGQGTRLTVV.

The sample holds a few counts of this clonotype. The CDR3, as DNA: TGTGCCAGCAGCTTAGAGGGCTCCAGGGAGCTGTTTTTT. This sequence encodes CASSLEGSRELFF. The chain combines TRBV7-9 with TRBJ2-2; D gene uncertain. This CDR3 is 13 amino acids long. V was pared by 1 base and J by 9 bases, with 9 bases between. Germline V lookup: CDR1 SEHNR, CDR2 FQNEAQ (reference sequence). Together with reference TRBV7-9 and TRBJ2-2, the CDR3 gives the full variable domain: DTGVSQNPRHKITKRGQNVTFRCDPISEHNRLYWYRQTLGQGPEFLTYFQNEAQLEKSRLLSDRFSAERPKGSFSTLEIQRTEQGDSAMYLCASSLEGSRELFFGEGSRLTVL.

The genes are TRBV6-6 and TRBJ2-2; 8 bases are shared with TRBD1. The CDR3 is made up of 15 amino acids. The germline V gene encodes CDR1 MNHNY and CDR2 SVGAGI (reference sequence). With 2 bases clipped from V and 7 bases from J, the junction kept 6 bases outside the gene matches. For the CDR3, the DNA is TGTGCCAGCAGTTACCCAGGGGGCGCGATCGGGGAGCTGTTTTTT. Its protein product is CASSYPGGAIGELFF.

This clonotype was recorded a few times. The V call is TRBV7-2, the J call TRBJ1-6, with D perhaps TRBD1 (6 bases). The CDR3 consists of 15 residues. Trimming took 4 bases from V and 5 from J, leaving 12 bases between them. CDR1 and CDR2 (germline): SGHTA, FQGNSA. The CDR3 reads CASSSGQPNNSPLHF. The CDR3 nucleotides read TGTGCCAGCAGCTCTGGACAGCCCAATAATTCACCCCTCCACTTT.

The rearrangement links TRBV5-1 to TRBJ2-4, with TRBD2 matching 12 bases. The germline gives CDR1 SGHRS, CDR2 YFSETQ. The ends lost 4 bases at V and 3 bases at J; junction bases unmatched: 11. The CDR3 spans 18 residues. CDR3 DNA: TGCGCCAGCAGCCTCCCGTCTAGCGGGGGGGCGCGCAAAAACATTCAGTACTTC. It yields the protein CASSLPSSGGARKNIQYF. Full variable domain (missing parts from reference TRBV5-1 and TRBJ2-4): KAGVTQTPRYLIKTRGQQVTLSCSPISGHRSVSWYQQTPGQGLQFLFEYFSETQRNKGNFPGRFSGRQFSNSRSEMNVSTLELGDSALYLCASSLPSSGGARKNIQYFGAGTRLSVL.

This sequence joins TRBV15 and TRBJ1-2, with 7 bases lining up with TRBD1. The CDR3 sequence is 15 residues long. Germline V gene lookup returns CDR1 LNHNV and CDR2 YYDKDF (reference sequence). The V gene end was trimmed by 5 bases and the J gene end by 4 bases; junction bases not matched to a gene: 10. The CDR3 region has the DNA TGTGCCACCAGCGGAGGGGGCGCGAATACCTATGGCTACACCTTC. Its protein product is CATSGGGANTYGYTF.

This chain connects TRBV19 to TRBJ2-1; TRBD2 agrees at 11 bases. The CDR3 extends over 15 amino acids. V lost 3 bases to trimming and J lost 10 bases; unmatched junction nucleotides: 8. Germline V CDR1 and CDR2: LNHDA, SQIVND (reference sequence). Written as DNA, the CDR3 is TGTGCCAGTAGTATTACGACTAGCGGGAAGCAAGAGCAGTTCTTC. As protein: CASSITTSGKQEQFF.

The CDR3 DNA reads TGTGCCAGCAGCTTCGGATCCGGGACCCATGAGCAGTTCTTC. It encodes CASSFGSGTHEQFF. This rearrangement joins TRBV5-6 to TRBJ2-1; D may match TRBD1 or TRBD2 (5 bases each). Trimming shortened V by 2 bases and J by 8 bases, and 14 bases separated the two germline ends. The CDR3 spans 14 residues. Germline V gene sequence: CDR1 SGHDT, CDR2 YYEEEE. Based on the CDR3 plus reference TRBV5-6 and TRBJ2-1, the full variable domain is DAGVTQSPTHLIKTRGQQVTLRCSPKSGHDTVSWYQQALGQGPQFIFQYYEEEERQRGNFPDRFSGHQFPNYSSELNVNALLLGDSALYLCASSFGSGTHEQFFGPGTRLTVL.

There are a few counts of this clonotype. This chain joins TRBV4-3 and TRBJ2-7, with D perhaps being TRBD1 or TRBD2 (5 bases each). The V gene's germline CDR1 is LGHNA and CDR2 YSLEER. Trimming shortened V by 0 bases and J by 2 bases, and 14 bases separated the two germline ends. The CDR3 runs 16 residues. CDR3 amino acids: CASSQEGTAPTYEQYF. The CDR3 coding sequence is TGCGCCAGCAGCCAAGAGGGGACGGCCCCCACCTACGAGCAGTACTTC.

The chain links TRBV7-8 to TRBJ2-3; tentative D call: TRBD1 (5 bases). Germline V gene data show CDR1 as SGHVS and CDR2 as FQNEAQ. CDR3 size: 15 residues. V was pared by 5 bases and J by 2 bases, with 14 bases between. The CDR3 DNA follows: TGTGCCAGCAGCCCTAGTTGGGGCCCCACAGATACGCAGTATTTT. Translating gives CASSPSWGPTDTQYF.

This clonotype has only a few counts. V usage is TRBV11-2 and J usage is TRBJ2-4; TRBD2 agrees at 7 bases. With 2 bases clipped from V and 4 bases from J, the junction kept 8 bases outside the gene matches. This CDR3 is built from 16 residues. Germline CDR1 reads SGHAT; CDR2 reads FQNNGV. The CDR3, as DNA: TGTGCCAGCAGCTTACGGTCGGGGGGACCGAAAAACATTCAGTACTTC. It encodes CASSLRSGGPKNIQYF.

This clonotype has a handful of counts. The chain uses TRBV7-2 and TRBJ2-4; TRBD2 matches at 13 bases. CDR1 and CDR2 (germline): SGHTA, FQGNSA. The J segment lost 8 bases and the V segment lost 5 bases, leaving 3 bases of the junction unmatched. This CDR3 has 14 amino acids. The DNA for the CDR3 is TGTGCCAGCAGCCTAGGACTAGCGGGGGACATTCAGTACTTC. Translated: CASSLGLAGDIQYF. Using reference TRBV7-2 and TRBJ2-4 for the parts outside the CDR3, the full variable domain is GAGVSQSPSNKVTEKGKDVELRCDPISGHTALYWYRQSLGQGLEFLIYFQGNSAPDKSGLPSDRFSAERTGGSVSTLTIQRTQQEDSAVYLCASSLGLAGDIQYFGAGTRLSVL.

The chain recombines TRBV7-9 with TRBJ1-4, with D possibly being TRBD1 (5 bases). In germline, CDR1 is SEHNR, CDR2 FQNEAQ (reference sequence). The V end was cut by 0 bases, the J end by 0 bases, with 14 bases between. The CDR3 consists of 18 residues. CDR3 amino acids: CASSLALGGTATNEKLFF. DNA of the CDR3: TGTGCCAGCAGCTTAGCGCTGGGGGGGACTGCAACTAATGAAAAACTGTTTTTT.

CDR3 in DNA: TGTGCCAGCAGTGAAGCCTTACAAGAGACCCAGTACTTC. Its protein is CASSEALQETQYF. The chain carries TRBV25-1 and TRBJ2-5; no clear D. Germline lookup yields CDR1 MGHDK and CDR2 SYGVNS. This CDR3 is built from 13 residues. V gave up 2 bases and J gave up 2 bases, with 6 bases separating them.